This T cell receptor (beta chain) was captured in a study of kidney transplant recipient with SARS-CoV-2 infection. This clonotype was picked up many times. MiXCR was run by TCRdb on the reads, yielding one entry per CDR3 protein. The sample yields 250,000 or so distinct CDR3 sequences, 29% seen once. Germline loops: CDR1 SQVTM, CDR2 ANQGSEA. Trimming cost V 3 bases and J 0 bases, with 11 bases left between them. The CDR3 extends over 14 amino acids. The sequenced sample was a blood sample, obtained at baseline and on day 111 from a kidney transplant recipient. The chain uses TRBV29-1 and TRBJ1-1; D possibly corresponds to TRBD1 (5 bases). The origin of this receptor is a young adult male patient who had COVID-19 and was a kidney transplant recipient. Some T cells may trace back to the graft donor. The CDR3 spells CSVDRGSVNTEAFF. The CDR3 DNA reads TGCAGCGTTGATAGGGGTTCCGTGAACACTGAAGCTTTCTTT.